The clone carrying this T cell receptor beta chain was picked up one time. This sample stems from a study of control samples from healthy donors and cancer patients. The data were produced by immunoSEQ multiplex PCR, yet TCRdb's version contains in-frame clones alone and is incomplete. The data contain 100,000 to 150,000 clones, around nine tenths of them seen just once; the ten biggest clones take up about 5.5%. Trimming shortened V by 5 bases and J by 1 base, and 15 bases separated the two germline ends. Germline CDR1 LNHDA, CDR2 SQIVND (reference sequence). The CDR3 consists of 16 residues. The rearrangement joins TRBV19 to TRBJ1-5, with D tentatively TRBD1 (5 bases). This sequence was found in a man between 18 and 35 years old in good health. Sequences were obtained from blood. CDR3 loop: CASSGLAGTSNQPQHF. The CDR3, as DNA: TGTGCCAGTAGTGGGTTGGCTGGGACCAGCAATCAGCCCCAGCATTTT.